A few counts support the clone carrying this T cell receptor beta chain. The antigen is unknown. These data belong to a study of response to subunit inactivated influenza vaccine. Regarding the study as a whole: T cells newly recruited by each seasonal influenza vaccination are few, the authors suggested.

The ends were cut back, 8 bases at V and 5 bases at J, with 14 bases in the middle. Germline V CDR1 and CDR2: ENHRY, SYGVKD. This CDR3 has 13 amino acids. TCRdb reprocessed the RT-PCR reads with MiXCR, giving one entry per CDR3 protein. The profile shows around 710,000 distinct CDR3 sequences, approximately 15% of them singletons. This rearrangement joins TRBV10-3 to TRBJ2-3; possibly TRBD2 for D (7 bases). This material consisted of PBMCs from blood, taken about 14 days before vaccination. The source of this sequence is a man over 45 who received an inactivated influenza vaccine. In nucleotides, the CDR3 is TGTGCCATCTTTGGGGGGGCCGGAGATACGCAGTATTTT. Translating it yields CAIFGGAGDTQYF.